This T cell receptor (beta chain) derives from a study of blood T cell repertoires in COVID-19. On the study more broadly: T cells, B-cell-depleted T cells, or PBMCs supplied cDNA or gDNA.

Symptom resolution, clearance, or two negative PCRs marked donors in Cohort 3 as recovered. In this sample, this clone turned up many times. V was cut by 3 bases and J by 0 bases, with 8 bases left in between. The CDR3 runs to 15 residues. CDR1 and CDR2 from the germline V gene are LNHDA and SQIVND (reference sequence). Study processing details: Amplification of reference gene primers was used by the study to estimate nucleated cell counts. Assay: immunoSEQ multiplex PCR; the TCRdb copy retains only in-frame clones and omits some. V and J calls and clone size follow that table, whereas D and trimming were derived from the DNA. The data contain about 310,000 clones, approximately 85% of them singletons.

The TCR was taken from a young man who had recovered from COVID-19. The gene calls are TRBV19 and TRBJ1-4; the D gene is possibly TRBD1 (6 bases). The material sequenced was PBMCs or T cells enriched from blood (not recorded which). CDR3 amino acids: CASSMGAATNEKLFF. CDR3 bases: TGTGCCAGTAGTATGGGGGCTGCAACTAATGAAAAACTGTTTTTT. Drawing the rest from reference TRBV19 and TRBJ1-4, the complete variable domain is DGGITQSPKYLFRKEGQNVTLSCEQNLNHDAMYWYRQDPGQGLRLIYYSQIVNDFQKGDIAEGYSVSREKKESFPLTVTSAQKNPTAFYLCASSMGAATNEKLFFGSGTQLSVL.